Below, 17 T cell receptor beta chains from the same sample are listed, as sequenced in a study of cytomegalovirus exposure and HLA in healthy donors. This PCR relied on a set of 60 Vbeta primers and 13 Jbeta primers. The table came from immunoSEQ multiplex PCR; TCRdb's copy has only in-frame clones and leaves some out. The sample features 150,000 to 200,000 clones, with 0.75% to 0.85% in its top ten. Sequencing was carried out using PBMCs. Receptors originate from a woman aged 18-29 years in good health and CMV-seropositive.

The gene calls are TRBV7-2 and TRBJ2-2; D is unclear. V lost 5 bases, J lost 2 bases, and 6 bases lay in between. CDR1 is SGHTA, CDR2 FQGNSA, per germline. This CDR3 region has 13 residues. CDR3 bases: TGTGCCAGCAGCCCTTATAACACCGGGGAGCTGTTTTTT. It codes for CASSPYNTGELFF.

This chain joins TRBV22-1 and TRBJ1-1. TRBV22-1 is a documented pseudogene. This CDR3 comprises 14 residues. The CDR3 spells CPGSPQIGDTEAFF. DNA for the CDR3: TGTCCTGGGAGCCCTCAAATCGGGGACACTGAAGCTTTCTTT.

The chain links TRBV2 to TRBJ2-7; a possible D gene is TRBD2 (6 bases). This CDR3 spans 11 amino acids. The V gene lost 10 bases and the J gene lost 6 bases, with 13 bases spanning the gap. Germline values: CDR1 SNHLY, CDR2 FYNNEI. The CDR3 sequence: CATLGGSEQYF. The CDR3 DNA reads as TGTGCCACTTTGGGGGGAAGCGAGCAGTACTTC.

The rearrangement joins TRBV6-5 to TRBJ1-2; the match to TRBD1 covers 10 bases. V was pared by 0 bases and J by 8 bases, with 3 bases of the junction left unmatched. The CDR3 contains 14 residues. CDR1 MNHEY and CDR2 SVGAGI come from the germline V gene. The CDR3 bases are TGTGCCAGCAGTTACTCGGGGACAGGGGTGGGCTACACCTTC. Its translation: CASSYSGTGVGYTF.

The chain employs TRBV5-1 and TRBJ2-5, with D tentatively TRBD1 (5 bases). Germline V gene data show CDR1 as SGHRS and CDR2 as YFSETQ. Trimming shortened V by 5 bases and J by 0 bases, and 20 bases separated the two germline ends. The CDR3 loop spans 17 amino acids. The CDR3 protein is CASRSLGLVSYQETQYF. CDR3 in DNA: TGCGCCAGCAGATCCCTGGGGCTAGTCTCGTACCAAGAGACCCAGTACTTC.

The chain carries TRBV29-1 and TRBJ1-5; no clear D gene. The CDR3 has 13 residues. V was clipped by 6 bases and J by 3 bases, with 12 bases between them. Germline CDR1 reads SQVTM; CDR2 reads ANQGSEA. CDR3 nucleotide sequence: TGCAGCGTCCGATCCGGGGACAATCAGCCCCAGCATTTT. It codes for CSVRSGDNQPQHF. Based on the CDR3 plus reference TRBV29-1 and TRBJ1-5, the full variable domain is SAVISQKPSRDICQRGTSLTIQCQVDSQVTMMFWYRQQPGQSLTLIATANQGSEATYESGFVIDKFPISRPNLTFSTLTVSNMSPEDSSIYLCSVRSGDNQPQHFGDGTRLSIL.

The gene calls are TRBV5-1 and TRBJ1-5, with D possibly being TRBD1 (6 bases). Germline V gives CDR1 SGHRS, CDR2 YFSETQ. CDR3 length equals 15 residues. The V end lost 0 bases, the J end lost 5 bases, and 12 bases lay between the germline ends. The CDR3 loop is CASSLVSGADQPQHF. The CDR3 DNA is TGCGCCAGCAGCTTGGTGTCAGGGGCTGATCAGCCCCAGCATTTT.

This CDR3 is CASSALAGAFYEQYF. The CDR3 DNA follows: TGTGCCAGCAGCGCCTTAGCGGGAGCCTTCTACGAGCAGTACTTC. V gene TRBV13 combines with J gene TRBJ2-7; 9 bases agree with TRBD2. The germline gives CDR1 PRHDT, CDR2 FYEKMQ (reference sequence). The V segment lost 5 bases and the J segment 3 bases; nucleotides outside the gene matches: 8. This CDR3 spans 15 amino acids.

The rearrangement links TRBV25-1 to TRBJ2-5; the D gene is possibly TRBD1 (7 bases). This CDR3 has 14 residues. The germline V gene has CDR1 MGHDK and CDR2 SYGVNS. V lost 6 bases to trimming and J lost 5 bases, with 16 bases between them. The DNA of the CDR3 is TGTGCCAGCAGGGCCCAGGGGGGTAGGGAGACCCAGTACTTC. It translates to CASRAQGGRETQYF.

V usage is TRBV5-1 and J usage is TRBJ2-7; the D gene is possibly TRBD1 (6 bases). V gave up 0 bases and J gave up 5 bases, with 15 bases separating them. The CDR3 is 15 residues long. Germline CDR1 SGHRS, CDR2 YFSETQ. The CDR3 region has the DNA TGCGCCAGCAGCTTGGCCCTCGGACAGCGCGACGAGCAGTACTTC. Translating gives CASSLALGQRDEQYF.

The chain uses TRBV5-4 and TRBJ2-1; the D gene is possibly TRBD2 (7 bases). Looked up from germline, CDR1 is SGHNT and CDR2 is YYREEE (reference sequence). This CDR3 spans 17 amino acids. Trimming removed 0 bases from V and 7 bases from J, with 20 bases in between. The CDR3 coding sequence is TGTGCCAGCAGCTTGGCCAAGATAGGGGGGGCGGGAAATGAGCAGTTCTTC. Its protein is CASSLAKIGGAGNEQFF.

On this clone itself: This sample also contains other DNA sequences that code for the same CDR3. The chain joins TRBV9 to TRBJ1-1; D call uncertain. V was clipped by 0 bases and J by 4 bases, with 7 bases between them. Germline values: CDR1 SGDLS, CDR2 YYNGEE. The CDR3 loop spans 13 amino acids. The CDR3 here is CASSVGDGTEAFF. CDR3 DNA: TGTGCCAGCAGCGTAGGAGATGGCACTGAAGCTTTCTTT.

The chain combines TRBV5-1 with TRBJ2-1; 9 nucleotides agree with TRBD1. Unmatched junction bases numbered 6, after V lost 0 bases and J lost 8 bases. Germline V gene lookup returns CDR1 SGHRS and CDR2 YFSETQ. The CDR3 totals 15 residues. The CDR3 spells CASSLGQGGADEQFF. The CDR3 DNA sequence: TGCGCCAGCAGCTTGGGACAGGGGGGGGCAGATGAGCAGTTCTTC.

The chain joins TRBV7-9 to TRBJ2-1; 7 bases align to TRBD2. Trimming at V came to 5 bases and at J to 8 bases, leaving 12 bases not matched to a gene. CDR1 and CDR2 from the germline V gene are SEHNR and FQNEAQ (reference sequence). This CDR3 spans 15 amino acids. DNA of the CDR3: TGTGCCAGCAGCCTCGGGGCTAGCGGTGGCGATGAGCAGTTCTTC. This translates into CASSLGASGGDEQFF.

Comments on this clone: Other DNA sequences in the sample encode the same CDR3. The chain is built from TRBV29-1 and TRBJ1-4; no clear D gene. CDR1 and CDR2 from the germline V gene are SQVTM and ANQGSEA. Deletions cut 3 bases from V and 0 bases from J, with 11 bases between. The CDR3 totals 15 residues. The CDR3 sequence is CSVEDQDATNEKLFF. DNA of the CDR3: TGCAGCGTTGAGGATCAGGATGCAACTAATGAAAAACTGTTTTTT.

As concerns this clone: Other DNA sequences in the same sample also yield this CDR3. The CDR3 bases are TGCGCCAGCAGCCCTGGGACAGGGGGTATGAACACTGAAGCTTTCTTT. This codes for CASSPGTGGMNTEAFF. This chain joins TRBV5-1 and TRBJ1-1, with TRBD1 matching over 11 bases. Germline assignment: CDR1 SGHRS and CDR2 YFSETQ. The CDR3 length is 16 residues. The J segment lost 0 bases and the V segment lost 4 bases, leaving 5 bases of the junction unmatched.

The chain links TRBV12-5 to TRBJ2-7; tentatively, D is TRBD2 (6 bases). In germline, CDR1 is LGHNT, CDR2 FRNRAP. This CDR3 has 12 amino acids. V was shortened by 5 bases and J by 3 bases, with 8 bases between the two germline ends. The CDR3 protein is CASGKEGYEQYF. CDR3 nucleotide sequence: TGTGCTAGTGGTAAGGAGGGCTACGAGCAGTACTTC.